These T cell receptor beta chains were read from a single sample in a study of CD8 T cells in Susac syndrome. TCRdb recomputed calls from the immunoSEQ multiplex PCR reads with MiXCR, one row per CDR3 protein. The sample records 180,000 or so distinct CDR3 sequences, around 96% being singletons. The source material was CD4+ T cells from PBMCs. All receptors derive from a human donor in good health. Both conserved end residues are part of each CDR3. D genes are given only for firm matches. Not every row has a clone size; where given, it reads once, few, many or a size class.

>TRBV15|-|TRBJ2-7|TRBD1
CATSRGSPGTGAYEQYF
TGTGCCACCAGCAGAGGATCACCCGGGACAGGGGCCTACGAGCAGTACTTC
>TRBV24-1|-|TRBJ2-1|TRBD2
CATSPGGLRNEQFF
TGTGCCACCAGCCCGGGAGGGTTGCGGAATGAGCAGTTCTTC
>TRBV25-1|-|TRBJ2-3|-
CASTGWGTDTQYF
TGTGCCAGCACCGGATGGGGCACAGATACGCAGTATTTT
>TRBV2|-|TRBJ1-2|-
CASSVLEANYGYTF
TGTGCCAGCAGTGTACTGGAGGCTAACTATGGCTACACCTTC
>TRBV9|-|TRBJ2-1|-
CASSVEGGPLNEQFF
TGTGCCAGCAGCGTAGAGGGGGGGCCCCTCAATGAGCAGTTCTTC
>TRBV15|-|TRBJ2-3|-
CATSRDLEANTQYF
TGTGCCACCAGCAGAGATCTCGAAGCCAATACGCAGTATTTT
>TRBV5-1|-|TRBJ1-1|-
CASSPVGNTEAFF
TGCGCCAGCAGCCCCGTGGGAAACACTGAAGCTTTCTTT
>TRBV12-3/TRBV12-4|-|TRBJ2-7|TRBD1
CASTQMTGIHEQYF
TGTGCCAGCACCCAAATGACAGGGATCCACGAGCAGTACTTC
>TRBV7-9|-|TRBJ2-5|-
CASSPLVGAETQYF
TGTGCCAGCAGCCCTCTGGTGGGGGCAGAGACCCAGTACTTC
>TRBV4-3|-|TRBJ2-2|TRBD1
CASSQETGVPGELFF
TGCGCCAGCAGCCAAGAGACAGGGGTACCCGGGGAGCTGTTTTTT
>TRBV7-9|-|TRBJ2-1|-
CASSLEGGEYNEQFF
TGTGCCAGCAGCCTCGAGGGGGGGGAGTACAATGAGCAGTTCTTC
>TRBV9|-|TRBJ2-1|TRBD2
CASSGTSGGAPEQFF
TGTGCCAGCAGCGGTACTAGCGGGGGGGCCCCTGAGCAGTTCTTC
>TRBV28|-|TRBJ1-2|-
CASSPGFRGYTF
TGTGCCAGCAGTCCCGGGTTCCGGGGCTACACCTTC
>TRBV30|-|TRBJ2-7|-
CAWNPPLGGREQYF
TGTGCCTGGAACCCCCCTTTGGGGGGGCGGGAGCAGTACTTC
>TRBV20-1|-|TRBJ2-5|-
CSASKTVQETQYF
TGCAGTGCTAGTAAGACAGTCCAAGAGACCCAGTACTTC
>TRBV24-1|-|TRBJ2-7|-
CATSDQGTYEQYF
TGTGCCACCAGTGACCAGGGCACCTACGAGCAGTACTTC
>TRBV30|-|TRBJ2-1|TRBD2
CAWSRGTSANEQFF
TGTGCCTGGAGTAGGGGGACTAGCGCAAATGAGCAGTTCTTC
>TRBV30|few|TRBJ2-7|-
CAWSVSGYEQYF
TGTGCCTGGAGTGTCTCGGGCTACGAGCAGTACTTC
>TRBV20-1|-|TRBJ2-7|-
CSASRQGGEQYF
TGCAGTGCTAGCCGGCAGGGTGGTGAGCAGTACTTC
>TRBV9|-|TRBJ2-2|-
CASKDPTGRSGELFF
TGTGCCAGCAAGGATCCTACAGGGAGGTCCGGGGAGCTGTTTTTT
>TRBV9|-|TRBJ2-7|TRBD1
CASSRTGNEQYF
TGTGCCAGCAGCCGGACAGGGAACGAGCAGTACTTC
>TRBV4-3|-|TRBJ1-1|TRBD1
CASSQPGTGAEAFF
TGCGCCAGCAGCCAACCCGGGACAGGGGCTGAAGCTTTCTTT
>TRBV29-1|-|TRBJ1-5|TRBD1
CSVMDRENQPQHF
TGCAGCGTGATGGACAGGGAAAATCAGCCCCAGCATTTT
>TRBV20-1|-|TRBJ1-2|-
CSASMGGQGYGYTF
TGCAGTGCTAGTATGGGGGGCCAAGGCTATGGCTACACCTTC
>TRBV5-6|-|TRBJ1-1|-
CASSLGLGQAFF
TGTGCCAGCAGCCTAGGACTTGGGCAAGCTTTCTTT
>TRBV4-2|-|TRBJ2-7|-
CASSQEITDSYEQYF
TGTGCCAGCAGCCAAGAGATAACGGACTCCTACGAGCAGTACTTC
>TRBV30|-|TRBJ2-2|TRBD1
CAWRARSGQGFTGELFF
TGTGCCTGGAGAGCACGCTCGGGACAGGGCTTCACCGGGGAGCTGTTTTTT
>TRBV5-1|-|TRBJ2-5|-
CASSSAGITQETQYF
TGCGCCAGCAGCTCCGCAGGGATAACTCAAGAGACCCAGTACTTC
>TRBV20-1|-|TRBJ2-3|TRBD2
CSARGTSGGYTDTQYF
TGCAGTGCTAGAGGAACTAGCGGGGGGTACACAGATACGCAGTATTTT
>TRBV20-1|-|TRBJ1-6|-
CSALGTGNSPLHF
TGCAGTGCCTTAGGGACGGGGAATTCACCCCTCCACTTT
>TRBV20-1|-|TRBJ1-1|-
CSATRQPNTEAFF
TGCAGTGCTACTAGACAGCCGAACACTGAAGCTTTCTTT
>TRBV4-2|-|TRBJ2-6|-
CASSPGSHVLTF
TGTGCCAGCAGCCCCGGATCCCACGTCCTGACTTTC
>TRBV29-1|-|TRBJ1-1|-
CSGCGAPGGPDNTEAFF
TGCAGCGGCTGTGGAGCTCCCGGCGGCCCAGATAACACTGAAGCTTTCTTT
>TRBV3-1|-|TRBJ2-3|-
CASMGRLSTDTQYF
TGTGCCAGTATGGGACGGCTTAGCACAGATACGCAGTATTTT
>TRBV29-1|-|TRBJ2-7|TRBD2
CSVEIRGDEQYF
TGCAGCGTTGAAATCCGGGGGGACGAGCAGTACTTC
>TRBV30|-|TRBJ1-5|-
CAWSGRDINQPQHF
TGTGCCTGGAGTGGCCGGGACATAAATCAGCCCCAGCATTTT
>TRBV3-1|-|TRBJ2-3|-
CASSLLRSSSTDTQYF
TGTGCCAGCAGCCTCCTAAGGTCCTCGAGCACAGATACGCAGTATTTT
>TRBV28|-|TRBJ1-1|-
CASVLGTANTEAFF
TGTGCCAGCGTCCTGGGAACAGCGAACACTGAAGCTTTCTTT
>TRBV6-5|-|TRBJ2-5|TRBD2
CASSLAGGTETQYF
TGTGCCAGCAGTTTAGCGGGGGGAACGGAGACCCAGTACTTC
>TRBV11-2|-|TRBJ1-4|TRBD1
CASSENPGQAYEKLFF
TGTGCCAGCAGCGAAAATCCGGGACAGGCCTATGAAAAACTGTTTTTT
>TRBV3-1|once|TRBJ2-7|TRBD1
CASSQWGQGYEQYF
TGTGCCAGCAGCCAGTGGGGACAGGGCTACGAGCAGTACTTC
>TRBV20-1|-|TRBJ1-2|-
CSAARPDYGYTF
TGCAGTGCCGCGCGTCCTGACTATGGCTACACCTTC
>TRBV5-6|-|TRBJ2-7|-
CASSLDRSIGEQYF
TGTGCCAGCAGCTTGGATCGCTCCATCGGCGAGCAGTACTTC
>TRBV12-3/TRBV12-4|-|TRBJ2-7|-
CASSLLRQYEQYF
TGTGCCAGCAGTTTATTAAGACAGTACGAGCAGTACTTC
>TRBV27|-|TRBJ1-6|-
CASSFRGELLLHF
TGTGCCAGCAGTTTCCGCGGAGAGCTTCTCCTCCACTTT
>TRBV5-4|few|TRBJ2-7|TRBD1
CASSLEQGAYEQYF
TGTGCCAGCAGCTTGGAACAGGGGGCCTACGAGCAGTACTTC
>TRBV10-3|-|TRBJ2-2|TRBD1
CAISAGTGGYGELFF
TGTGCCATCAGCGCCGGGACAGGGGGCTACGGGGAGCTGTTTTTT
>TRBV15|-|TRBJ1-3|TRBD1
CATSRATGGTSGNTIYF
TGTGCCACCAGCAGAGCGACAGGGGGCACATCTGGAAACACCATATATTTT
>TRBV12-3/TRBV12-4|-|TRBJ2-7|-
CASNRDTSYEQYF
TGTGCCAGCAATAGGGACACCTCCTACGAGCAGTACTTC
>TRBV15|-|TRBJ2-7|-
CATSRDRPGLAYEQYF
TGTGCCACCAGCAGAGATCGGCCGGGGCTAGCCTACGAGCAGTACTTC
>TRBV27|-|TRBJ1-6|-
CASSPPTLYSNSPLHF
TGTGCCAGCAGTCCTCCGACCCTGTACTCGAATTCACCCCTCCACTTT